Presented here are 8 T cell receptor beta chains from one specimen sequenced in a study of shared clonotypes between healthy human individuals. The data were produced by immunoSEQ multiplex PCR, yet TCRdb's version contains in-frame clones alone and is incomplete. The sample shows over a million clones, about 80% of them seen only once. The sample taken for sequencing was memory CD4+ T cells sorted from blood. The subset was: CD45RA-negative fraction. Receptor source: a man between 18 and 35 years old in good health.

The CDR3 DNA reads TGTGCCAGCTCACCACCGGCAGGTAGTAAAAAACTGTTTTTT. Translating gives CASSPPAGSKKLFF. J is TRBJ1-4 and V is TRBV18; no definite D call. The V and J ends lost 0 bases and 9 bases respectively, with 11 bases between them. The CDR3 totals 14 residues. The germline gives CDR1 KGHSH, CDR2 LQKENI.

The rearrangement joins TRBV6-1 to TRBJ1-5, with D hard to call. The CDR3 is 15 residues long. The germline gives CDR1 MNHNS, CDR2 SASEGT. The V and J ends lost 6 bases and 0 bases respectively, with 12 bases between them. CDR3 DNA: TGTGCCAGCAGCACCCAGTATTATAGCAATCAGCCCCAGCATTTT. This encodes CASSTQYYSNQPQHF.

The rearrangement uses TRBV7-2 and TRBJ2-5; TRBD2 matches at 15 bases. Trimming removed 4 bases from V and 2 bases from J; junction bases left unmatched: 8. The length of the CDR3 is 18 residues. Looked up from germline, CDR1 is SGHTA and CDR2 is FQGNSA. The DNA for the CDR3 is TGTGCCAGCAGCTCAGGACTAGCGGGGGGGAGAGGGCAAGAGACCCAGTACTTC. This sequence encodes CASSSGLAGGRGQETQYF.

The rearrangement links TRBV29-1 to TRBJ1-1; the D is unclear. Germline loops: CDR1 SQVTM, CDR2 ANQGSEA. The CDR3 has 13 residues. V was clipped by 6 bases and J by 1 base, with 12 bases between them. The DNA for the CDR3 is TGCAGCGTCATCTACTTTGAGAACACTGAAGCTTTCTTT. Residues: CSVIYFENTEAFF. Full variable domain (outside the CDR3, taken from reference TRBV29-1 and TRBJ1-1): SAVISQKPSRDICQRGTSLTIQCQVDSQVTMMFWYRQQPGQSLTLIATANQGSEATYESGFVIDKFPISRPNLTFSTLTVSNMSPEDSSIYLCSVIYFENTEAFFGQGTRLTVV.

With respect to this clone: This sample also contains other DNA sequences that code for the same CDR3. The chain has TRBV29-1 and TRBJ2-7, with 9 bases identical to TRBD1. Per germline, CDR1 SQVTM and CDR2 ANQGSEA. This CDR3 spans 14 amino acids. J was trimmed by 1 base and V by 4 bases; bases with no gene match: 5. CDR3 coding DNA: TGCAGCGTTGTTCCGGACAGGGGTTCCTACGAGCAGTACTTC. Protein sequence: CSVVPDRGSYEQYF.

The sample holds one count of this clone. The J gene is TRBJ2-7, the V gene TRBV4-1, with TRBD1 matching 7 bases. V lost 0 bases, J lost 2 bases, and 7 bases stayed unmatched. This CDR3 has 16 amino acids. Germline V gene lookup returns CDR1 MGHRA and CDR2 YSYEKL. The CDR3 DNA follows: TGCGCCAGCAGCCAAGATTTGGGCGACAGGGCCTACGAGCAGTACTTC. As protein: CASSQDLGDRAYEQYF.

The chain combines TRBV28 with TRBJ2-2; D is ambiguous. Germline CDR1 reads MDHEN; CDR2 reads SYDVKM. The CDR3 length is 15 residues. Trimming stripped 4 bases from V and 8 bases from J, with 17 bases between. In DNA, the CDR3 is TGTGCCAGCAGTTCGTACAGCGAAGGCCCAGGGGAGCTGTTTTTT. This encodes CASSSYSEGPGELFF.

Points on this clone: Relative to the germline gene, one junction end is altered; a read error may explain this. V and J are TRBV7-7 and TRBJ2-3; 10 bases are shared with TRBD2. Germline V gene data show CDR1 as SSHAT and CDR2 as FNYEAQ (reference sequence). This CDR3 has 15 amino acids. CDR3 loop: CASSKRGGRTDTQYF. CDR3 nucleotide sequence: TGTGCTAGCAGCAAGCGGGGGGGCAGGACAGATACGCAGTATTTT.